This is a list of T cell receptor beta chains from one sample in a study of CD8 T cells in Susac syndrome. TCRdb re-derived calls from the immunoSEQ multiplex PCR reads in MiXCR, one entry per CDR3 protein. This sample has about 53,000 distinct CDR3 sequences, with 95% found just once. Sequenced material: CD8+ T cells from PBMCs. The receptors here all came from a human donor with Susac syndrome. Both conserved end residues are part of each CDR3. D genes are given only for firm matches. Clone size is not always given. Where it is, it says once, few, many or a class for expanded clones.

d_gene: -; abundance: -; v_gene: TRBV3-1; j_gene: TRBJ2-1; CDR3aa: CASSQRWNEQFF; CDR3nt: TGTGCCAGCAGCCAGAGATGGAATGAGCAGTTCTTC
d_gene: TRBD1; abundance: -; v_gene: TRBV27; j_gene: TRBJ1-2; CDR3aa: CAGDRDRILGYGYTF; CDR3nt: TGTGCCGGCGACCGGGACAGGATTTTAGGCTATGGCTACACCTTC
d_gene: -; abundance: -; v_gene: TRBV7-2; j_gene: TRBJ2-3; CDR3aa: CASSLIRGRTDTQYF; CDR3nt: TGTGCCAGCAGCTTAATTAGGGGCCGCACAGATACGCAGTATTTT
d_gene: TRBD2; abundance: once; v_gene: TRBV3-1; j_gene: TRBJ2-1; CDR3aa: CASSQDSLAGWGNEQFF; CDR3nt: TGTGCCAGCAGCCAAGATTCGCTAGCGGGATGGGGGAATGAGCAGTTCTTC
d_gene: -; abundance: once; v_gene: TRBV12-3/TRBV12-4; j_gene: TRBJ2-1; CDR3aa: CASRSAGAKYNEQFF; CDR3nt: TGTGCCAGCAGGTCCGCGGGGGCGAAATACAATGAGCAGTTCTTC
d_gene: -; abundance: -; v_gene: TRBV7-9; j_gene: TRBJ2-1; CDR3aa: CASSLVTGGAVDNEQFF; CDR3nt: TGTGCCAGCAGCTTAGTCACAGGCGGGGCGGTGGACAATGAGCAGTTCTTC
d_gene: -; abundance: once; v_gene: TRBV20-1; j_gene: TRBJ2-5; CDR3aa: CSVPTGEPRKTQYF; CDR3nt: TGCAGTGTCCCGACGGGAGAACCAAGAAAGACCCAGTACTTC
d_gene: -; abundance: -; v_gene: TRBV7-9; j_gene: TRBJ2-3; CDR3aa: CASSPSNTQYF; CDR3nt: TGTGCCAGCAGCCCCTCGAATACGCAGTATTTT
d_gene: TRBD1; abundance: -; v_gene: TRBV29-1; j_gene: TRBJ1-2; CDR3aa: CSVEVLDQGANGYTF; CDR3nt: TGCAGCGTTGAAGTGTTGGACCAGGGGGCTAACGGCTACACCTTC
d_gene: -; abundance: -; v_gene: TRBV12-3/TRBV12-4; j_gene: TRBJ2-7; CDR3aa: CASSFRGTEQYF; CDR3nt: TGTGCCAGCAGTTTTAGGGGTACCGAGCAGTACTTC
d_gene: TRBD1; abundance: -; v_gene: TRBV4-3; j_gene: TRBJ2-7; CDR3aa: CASSQWTGLSYEQYF; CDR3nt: TGCGCCAGCAGCCAGTGGACAGGGCTCTCCTACGAGCAGTACTTC
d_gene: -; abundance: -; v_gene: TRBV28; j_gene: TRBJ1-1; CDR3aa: CASSFTGALNTEAFF; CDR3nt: TGTGCCAGCAGTTTTACGGGGGCCTTGAACACTGAAGCTTTCTTT
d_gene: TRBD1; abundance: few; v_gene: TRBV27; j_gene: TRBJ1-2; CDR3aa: CASSLSTGAYGYTF; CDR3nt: TGTGCCAGCAGTTTATCCACAGGGGCCTATGGCTACACCTTC
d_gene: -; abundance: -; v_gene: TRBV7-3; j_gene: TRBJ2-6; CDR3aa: CASSLSRRGANVLTF; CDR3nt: TGTGCCAGCAGCTTATCGAGGAGGGGGGCCAACGTCCTGACTTTC
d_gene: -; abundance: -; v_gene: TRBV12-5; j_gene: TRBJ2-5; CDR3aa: CASGLMAQETQYF; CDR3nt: TGTGCTAGTGGTTTGATGGCGCAAGAGACCCAGTACTTC
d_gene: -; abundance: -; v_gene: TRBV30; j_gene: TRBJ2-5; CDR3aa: CAWSFVLWETQYF; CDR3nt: TGTGCCTGGAGCTTTGTCCTGTGGGAGACCCAGTACTTC
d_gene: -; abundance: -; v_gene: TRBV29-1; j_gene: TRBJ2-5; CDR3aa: CSVEPGQAVETQYF; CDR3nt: TGCAGCGTAGAACCGGGGCAGGCGGTGGAGACCCAGTACTTC
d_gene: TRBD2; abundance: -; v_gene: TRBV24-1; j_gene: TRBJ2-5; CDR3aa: CATSDFTSGGAETQYF; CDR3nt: TGTGCCACCAGTGATTTCACTAGCGGGGGGGCAGAGACCCAGTACTTC
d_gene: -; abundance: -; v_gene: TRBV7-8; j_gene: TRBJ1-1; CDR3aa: CASSSRRYTEAFF; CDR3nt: TGTGCCAGCAGCTCCCGCCGGTACACTGAAGCTTTCTTT
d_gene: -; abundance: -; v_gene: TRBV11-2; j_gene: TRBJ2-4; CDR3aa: CASSHTGAQNIQYF; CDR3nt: TGTGCCAGCAGCCACACCGGGGCTCAAAACATTCAGTACTTC
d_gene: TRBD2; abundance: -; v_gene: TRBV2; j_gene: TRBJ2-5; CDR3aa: CASSQHSGVKQETQYF; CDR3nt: TGTGCCAGCAGTCAACATAGCGGGGTGAAGCAAGAGACCCAGTACTTC
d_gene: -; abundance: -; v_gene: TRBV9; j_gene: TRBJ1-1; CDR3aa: CASSVAGAARRNTEAFF; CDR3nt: TGTGCCAGCAGCGTAGCTGGGGCGGCGCGCAGGAACACTGAAGCTTTCTTT
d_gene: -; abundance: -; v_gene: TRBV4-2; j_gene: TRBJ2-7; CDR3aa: CASSLSNEQYF; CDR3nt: TGTGCCAGCAGCCTCAGTAACGAGCAGTACTTC
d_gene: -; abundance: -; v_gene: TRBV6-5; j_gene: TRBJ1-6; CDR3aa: CASRSDTYNSPLHF; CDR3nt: TGTGCCAGCAGGTCCGACACTTATAATTCACCCCTCCACTTT
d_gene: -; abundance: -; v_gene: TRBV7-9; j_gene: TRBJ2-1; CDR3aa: CASRRGQHNEQFF; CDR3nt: TGTGCCAGCAGGCGGGGACAGCACAATGAGCAGTTCTTC
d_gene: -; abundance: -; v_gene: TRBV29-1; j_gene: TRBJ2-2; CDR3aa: CSVKRPNTGELFF; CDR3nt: TGCAGCGTAAAAAGACCGAACACCGGGGAGCTGTTTTTT
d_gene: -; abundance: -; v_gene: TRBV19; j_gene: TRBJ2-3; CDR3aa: CASSRPGTADTQYF; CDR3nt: TGTGCCAGTAGCCGTCCGGGGACCGCAGATACGCAGTATTTT
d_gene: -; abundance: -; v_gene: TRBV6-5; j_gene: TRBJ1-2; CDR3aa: CASSYSQSYGYTF; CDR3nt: TGTGCCAGCAGTTACTCACAGTCCTATGGCTACACCTTC
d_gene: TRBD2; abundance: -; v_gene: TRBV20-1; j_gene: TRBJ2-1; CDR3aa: CSARYLGRAREQFF; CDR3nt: TGCAGTGCTAGGTATCTTGGGAGGGCCCGGGAGCAGTTCTTC
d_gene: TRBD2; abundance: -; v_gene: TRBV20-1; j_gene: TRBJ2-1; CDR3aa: CSATGTSGFRFF; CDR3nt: TGCAGTGCCACTGGGACTAGCGGTTTTAGGTTCTTC
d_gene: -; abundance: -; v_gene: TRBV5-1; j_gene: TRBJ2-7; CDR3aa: CASSLEGSSYEQYF; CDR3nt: TGCGCCAGCAGCTTGGAGGGGAGCTCCTACGAGCAGTACTTC
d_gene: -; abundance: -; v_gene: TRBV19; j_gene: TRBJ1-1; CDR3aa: CASSISDPTEAFF; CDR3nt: TGTGCCAGTAGTATCTCCGATCCCACTGAAGCTTTCTTT
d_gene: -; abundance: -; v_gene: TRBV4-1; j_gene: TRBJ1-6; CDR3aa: CASSQDPGKNSPLHF; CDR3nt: TGCGCCAGCAGCCAAGATCCAGGGAAGAATTCACCCCTCCACTTT
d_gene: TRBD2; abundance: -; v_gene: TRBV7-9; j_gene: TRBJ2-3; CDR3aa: CASRPGTSRTDTQYF; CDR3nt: TGTGCCAGCAGACCCGGGACTAGCCGCACAGATACGCAGTATTTT
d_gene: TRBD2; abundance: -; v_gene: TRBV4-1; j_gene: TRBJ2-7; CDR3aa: CASSQIAGDHYEQYF; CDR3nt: TGCGCCAGCAGCCAAATAGCGGGGGACCACTACGAGCAGTACTTC
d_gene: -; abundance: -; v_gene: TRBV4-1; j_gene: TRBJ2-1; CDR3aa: CASSQVPGAYNEQFF; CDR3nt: TGCGCCAGCAGCCAAGTGCCGGGGGCGTACAATGAGCAGTTCTTC
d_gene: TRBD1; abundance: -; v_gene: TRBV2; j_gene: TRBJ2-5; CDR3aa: CASSEGDSQETQYF; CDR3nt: TGTGCCAGCAGTGAAGGGGACAGCCAAGAGACCCAGTACTTC
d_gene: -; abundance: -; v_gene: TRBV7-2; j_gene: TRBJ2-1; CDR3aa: CASSSAGLGGWGEQFF; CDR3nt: TGTGCCAGCAGCTCAGCGGGCTTAGGAGGGTGGGGTGAGCAGTTCTTC
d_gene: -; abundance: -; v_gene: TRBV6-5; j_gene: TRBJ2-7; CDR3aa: CASSYGRAKEQYF; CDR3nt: TGTGCCAGCAGTTACGGCAGGGCAAAGGAGCAGTACTTC
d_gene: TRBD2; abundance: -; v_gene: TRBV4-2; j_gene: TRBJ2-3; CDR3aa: CASSQDSSGTDTQYF; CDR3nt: TGTGCCAGCAGCCAAGATTCTAGCGGGACAGATACGCAGTATTTT
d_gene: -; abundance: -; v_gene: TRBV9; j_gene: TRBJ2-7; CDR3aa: CASSASDGGWDEQYF; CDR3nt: TGTGCCAGCAGCGCATCGGACGGAGGGTGGGACGAGCAGTACTTC
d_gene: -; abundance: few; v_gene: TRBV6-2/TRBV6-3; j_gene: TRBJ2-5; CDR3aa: CASSYPGVSYRETQYF; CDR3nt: TGTGCCAGCAGTTATCCGGGCGTTTCCTACCGAGAGACCCAGTACTTC
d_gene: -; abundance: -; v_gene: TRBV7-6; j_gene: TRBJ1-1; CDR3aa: CASSLSRGNTEAFF; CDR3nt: TGTGCCAGCAGCTTATCCCGGGGAAACACTGAAGCTTTCTTT
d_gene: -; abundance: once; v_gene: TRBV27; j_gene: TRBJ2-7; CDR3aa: CASRDGTGPYEQYF; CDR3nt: TGTGCCAGCCGCGACGGGACGGGTCCCTACGAGCAGTACTTC
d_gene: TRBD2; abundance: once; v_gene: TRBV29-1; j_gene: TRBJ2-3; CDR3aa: CSVPSGGTDTQYF; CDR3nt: TGCAGCGTCCCTAGCGGGGGGACAGATACGCAGTATTTT
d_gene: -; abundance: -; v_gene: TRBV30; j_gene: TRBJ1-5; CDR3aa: CAWSVLGGSNQPQHF; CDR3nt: TGTGCCTGGAGTGTATTGGGGGGGAGCAATCAGCCCCAGCATTTT
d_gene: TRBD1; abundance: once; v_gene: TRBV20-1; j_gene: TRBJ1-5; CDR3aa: CSARQGLDNQPQHF; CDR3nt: TGCAGTGCACGACAGGGCCTGGACAATCAGCCCCAGCATTTT
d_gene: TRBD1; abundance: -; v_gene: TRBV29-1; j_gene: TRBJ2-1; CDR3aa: CSAWTGNNEQFF; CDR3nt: TGCAGCGCCTGGACAGGGAACAATGAGCAGTTCTTC
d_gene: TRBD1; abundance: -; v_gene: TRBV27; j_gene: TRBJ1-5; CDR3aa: CASSPGTDSNQPQHF; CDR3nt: TGTGCCAGCAGTCCCGGGACAGATAGCAATCAGCCCCAGCATTTT
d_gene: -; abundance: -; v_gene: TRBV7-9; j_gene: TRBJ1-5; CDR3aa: CASSSGDGYNQPQHF; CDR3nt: TGTGCCAGCAGCTCGGGAGACGGCTACAATCAGCCCCAGCATTTT
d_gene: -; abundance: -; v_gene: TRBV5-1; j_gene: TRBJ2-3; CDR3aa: CASSLFRVSTDTQYF; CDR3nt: TGCGCCAGCAGCTTGTTCAGGGTTAGCACAGATACGCAGTATTTT
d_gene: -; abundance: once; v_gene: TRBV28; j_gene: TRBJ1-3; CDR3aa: CASSFGQEGGNTIYF; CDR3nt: TGTGCCAGCAGTTTTGGACAAGAGGGGGGAAACACCATATATTTT
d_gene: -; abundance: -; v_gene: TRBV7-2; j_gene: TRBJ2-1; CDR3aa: CASSLGNHNEQFF; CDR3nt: TGTGCCAGCAGCTTAGGAAACCACAATGAGCAGTTCTTC
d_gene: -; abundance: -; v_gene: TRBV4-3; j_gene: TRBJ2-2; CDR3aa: CASSPPADGPSGLFF; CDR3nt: TGCGCCAGCAGCCCCCCCGCCGACGGTCCCTCGGGGCTGTTTTTT